This entry lists 17 T cell receptor beta chains sequenced from one sample in a study of regulatory T cells in long-lasting Graves disease. The time point: persistent/refractory GD, antithyroid drugs over 5 years with positive TRAb. There was RNA extracted from PBMCs, and the TCR library was made from it. With iRepertoire HTBI primers and Arm-PCR of CDR3 regions, TCR beta libraries were built. In TCRdb, the multiplex PCR reads were re-called with MiXCR into one record per CDR3 protein. The data show 350,000 to 500,000 distinct CDR3 sequences, roughly 23% seen once. The sequencing here drew on peripheral blood mononuclear cells (PBMCs), taken when the disease was refractory, from a patient treated with antithyroid drugs. These receptors were collected from a female donor with Graves disease.

The V gene is TRBV28, the J gene TRBJ2-3; D call uncertain. CDR1 MDHEN and CDR2 SYDVKM come from the germline V gene. The ends were cut back, 5 bases at V and 0 bases at J, with 9 bases in the middle. This CDR3 comprises 14 residues. Here the CDR3 reads CASSLTTSTDTQYF. The CDR3 nucleotides read TGTGCCAGCAGTCTGACAACTAGCACAGATACGCAGTATTTT.

The chain couples TRBV7-8 to TRBJ2-2; TRBD2 matches 12 bases. V lost 2 bases to trimming and J lost 4 bases; unmatched junction nucleotides: 11. This CDR3 is 19 amino acids long. CDR1 SGHVS and CDR2 FQNEAQ come from the germline V gene. The CDR3 DNA reads as TGTGCCAGCAGCTTATTTTGGACTAGCGGGGCCAGGGGCACCGGGGAGCTGTTTTTT. This codes for CASSLFWTSGARGTGELFF.

About this clonotype: A much larger clone lies one base from this, so it may be a read error. The chain employs TRBV12-3 or TRBV12-4 and TRBJ1-2; TRBD1 agrees at 8 bases. The CDR3 runs 14 residues. V shed 7 bases, J shed 0 bases, and the junction held 4 bases outside the gene matches. CDR3 nucleotides: TGTGCCAGCATCCCGACAGGGGCTAACTATGGCTACACCTTC. It encodes CASIPTGANYGYTF.

The table lists this clonotype with a few counts. This sequence joins TRBV20-1 and TRBJ1-5; TRBD1 aligns across 7 bases. This CDR3 has 16 amino acids. V was pared by 1 base and J by 4 bases, with 10 bases of the junction left unmatched. Germline V gives CDR1 DFQATT, CDR2 SNEGSKA (reference sequence). The DNA of the CDR3 is TGCAGTGCTAGAGCCAGACAAGGGGGCTTGAATCAGCCCCAGCATTTT. This encodes CSARARQGGLNQPQHF.

This clonotype was seen only a few times. CDR3 protein: CASSQPGLADTEQYF. As DNA, the CDR3 is TGTGCCAGCAGCCAACCGGGACTAGCGGACACCGAGCAGTACTTC. The chain joins TRBV4-2 to TRBJ2-7; 11 positions agree with TRBD2. This CDR3 region has 15 residues. The germline V gene has CDR1 LGHNA and CDR2 YNFKEQ. V was pared by 2 bases and J by 6 bases, with 6 bases of the junction left unmatched.

V usage is TRBV19 and J usage is TRBJ2-6; 8 nucleotides match TRBD2. Germline CDR1 is LNHDA and CDR2 is SQIVND (reference sequence). Trimming cost V 5 bases and J 0 bases; bases outside gene matches: 9. The CDR3 is 18 amino acids. The CDR3 sequence: CASSPNSGGDSGANVLTF. The CDR3 DNA follows: TGTGCCAGTAGTCCCAACTCGGGGGGGGACTCTGGGGCCAACGTCCTGACTTTC.

Many counts were recorded for this clonotype. V gene TRBV6-1 combines with J gene TRBJ2-5; 12 bases agree with TRBD1. The CDR3 has 17 amino acids. Germline CDR1 is MNHNS and CDR2 is SASEGT. V was pared by 6 bases and J by 5 bases, with 13 bases of the junction left unmatched. CDR3 in DNA: TGTGCCAGCAGCCCCCGAGGGGGACAGGGGGCTAAGGAGACCCAGTACTTC. It yields the protein CASSPRGGQGAKETQYF.

The sample holds a few counts of this clonotype. This sequence joins TRBV7-9 and TRBJ1-5; 12 nucleotides match TRBD1. V shed 5 bases, J shed 6 bases, and the junction held 8 bases outside the gene matches. The CDR3 contains 16 residues. Per germline, CDR1 SEHNR and CDR2 FQNEAQ (reference sequence). The CDR3 sequence is CASSTGTGGEGQPQHF. Written as DNA, the CDR3 is TGTGCCAGCAGCACCGGGACAGGGGGCGAGGGTCAGCCCCAGCATTTT.

This clonotype turned up a few times. The chain is built from TRBV28 and TRBJ2-7; 7 bases are shared with TRBD2. The germline CDR1 and CDR2 sequences are MDHEN and SYDVKM. V dropped 5 bases and J dropped 9; count of bases not matched to a gene: 13. The CDR3 loop spans 14 amino acids. For the CDR3, the DNA is TGTGCCAGCAGTGCCCTGGGACTATCAATGTGGCAGTACTTC. Protein product: CASSALGLSMWQYF. The variable domain in full, with the rest retrieved from reference TRBV28 and TRBJ2-7, is DVKVTQSSRYLVKRTGEKVFLECVQDMDHENMFWYRQDPGLGLRLIYFSYDVKMKEKGDIPEGYSVSREKKERFSLILESASTNQTSMYLCASSALGLSMWQYFGPGTRLTVT.

The genes are TRBV20-1 and TRBJ1-6, with no clear D. Per germline, CDR1 DFQATT and CDR2 SNEGSKA (reference sequence). The CDR3 is made up of 14 amino acids. V was shortened by 0 bases and J by 3 bases, with 6 bases between the two germline ends. The CDR3 DNA sequence: TGCAGTGCTAGAGATGAAAGCTATAATTCACCCCTCCACTTT. Translated, it gives CSARDESYNSPLHF.

This clonotype was seen many times. V and J are TRBV7-2 and TRBJ1-2; 8 nucleotides line up with TRBD1. J gave up 2 bases and V 2 bases, and 4 bases lay outside the gene matches. The CDR3 extends over 15 amino acids. Germline CDR1 is SGHTA and CDR2 is FQGNSA. The CDR3 DNA is TGTGCCAGCAGCTTAATGGGACAGGCCAACTATGGCTACACCTTC. It encodes CASSLMGQANYGYTF.

A word on this clonotype: One base away lies a much larger clone, so this may be a sequencing read error. The chain has TRBV11-2 and TRBJ1-2, with D tentatively TRBD1 (5 bases). The germline V gene has CDR1 SGHAT and CDR2 FQNNGV. The CDR3 has 14 residues. CDR3 in amino acids: CASSDTTANYGCTF. The CDR3 DNA is TGTGCCAGCAGCGATACGACAGCGAACTATGGCTGCACCTTC.

The chain has TRBV2 and TRBJ2-2; maybe TRBD1 (6 bases). This CDR3 region has 16 residues. Germline V gene data show CDR1 as SNHLY and CDR2 as FYNNEI. The V and J ends lost 5 bases and 6 bases respectively, with 19 bases between them. Here the CDR3 DNA reads TGTGCCAGCAGTTCTGCCGGGACAATAAACGCCGGGGAGCTGTTTTTT. Protein product: CASSSAGTINAGELFF.

This clonotype was seen a handful of times. The chain uses TRBV28 and TRBJ2-1, with 11 nucleotides matching TRBD2. Germline V gene sequence: CDR1 MDHEN, CDR2 SYDVKM. Losses at the gene ends were 8 bases for V and 6 bases for J; bases not matched to a gene: 9. The CDR3 sequence is 15 residues long. Written as DNA, the CDR3 is TGTGCCAGCTCAATAGCTGGGACTAGCGGCAATGAGCAGTTCTTC. Residues: CASSIAGTSGNEQFF.

This clonotype has just a few counts. This chain uses TRBV29-1 with TRBJ1-1; D perhaps matches TRBD1 (5 bases). Germline values: CDR1 SQVTM, CDR2 ANQGSEA. The V gene lost 3 bases and the J gene lost 3 bases, with 17 bases spanning the gap. The CDR3 loop spans 15 amino acids. Here the CDR3 DNA reads TGCAGCGTTGATCGAGGGGTCGAAAGGGACACTGAAGCTTTCTTT. This gives the protein CSVDRGVERDTEAFF.

The genes are TRBV7-2 and TRBJ2-3, with 9 bases matching TRBD1. The CDR3 sequence is 12 residues long. Trimming took 3 bases from V and 10 from J; bases not matched to a gene: 2. CDR1 and CDR2 from the germline V gene are SGHTA and FQGNSA. CDR3 amino acids: CASSFTGGPQYF. The CDR3 nucleotides are TGTGCCAGCAGCTTTACAGGGGGCCCGCAGTATTTT.

A few counts support this clonotype. The chain carries TRBV9 and TRBJ2-2, with D possibly matching TRBD1 (6 bases). CDR3 length equals 15 residues. Trimming stripped 0 bases from V and 0 bases from J, with 6 bases between. Germline V gene data show CDR1 as SGDLS and CDR2 as YYNGEE. The CDR3 loop is CASSVEGANTGELFF. In DNA form, the CDR3 reads TGTGCCAGCAGCGTAGAGGGGGCGAACACCGGGGAGCTGTTTTTT. Full variable domain (rest looked up from reference TRBV9 and TRBJ2-2): DSGVTQTPKHLITATGQRVTLRCSPRSGDLSVYWYQQSLDQGLQFLIQYYNGEERAKGNILERFSAQQFPDLHSELNLSSLELGDSALYFCASSVEGANTGELFFGEGSRLTVL.